Following are 5 T cell receptor beta chains from one sample sequenced in a study of molecular identifiers for immune sequencing clone quantification. TCRdb analysed the PCR reads with MiXCR anew, one entry per CDR3 protein. This sample carries around 470,000 distinct CDR3 sequences, about a fifth of them seen once, and the ten largest clones take 0.7% to 1%. Input material: naive CD8+ T cells from blood, with Jurkat cell RNA spiked in. Subset in this sample: FACS-sorted CD8+CD4-CCR7+CD45RA+ naive T cells. The receptor set was obtained from a human donor in good health. Some libraries in this study had Jurkat cell RNA spiked in.

This clonotype was observed at least ten times. The chain joins TRBV9 to TRBJ1-5; 9 bases map to TRBD1. Germline values: CDR1 SGDLS, CDR2 YYNGEE. Trimming at V came to 3 bases and at J to 9 bases, leaving 7 bases not matched to a gene. The CDR3 length is 14 residues. CDR3 sequence: CASSASGTGWPQHF. The DNA of the CDR3 is TGTGCCAGCAGCGCGTCCGGGACAGGGTGGCCCCAGCATTTT.

This clonotype came up a few times. The chain recombines TRBV13 with TRBJ2-2, with D unclear. The CDR3 runs 13 residues. Trimming took 5 bases from V and 9 from J, leaving 13 bases between them. Looked up from germline, CDR1 is PRHDT and CDR2 is FYEKMQ (reference sequence). This chain's CDR3 is CASSARLDRELFF. For the CDR3, the DNA is TGTGCCAGCAGCGCCCGACTGGACCGGGAGCTGTTTTTT.

This clonotype was seen repeatedly, ten times or more. The chain uses TRBV29-1 and TRBJ2-5; 7 nucleotides line up with TRBD1. V lost 5 bases and J lost 2; bases outside the gene matches: 8. CDR3 length: 14 amino acids. From germline, CDR1 is SQVTM and CDR2 ANQGSEA. In nucleotides, the CDR3 is TGCAGCGTTTCGCCCGACAGGGAACAAGAGACCCAGTACTTC. Protein product: CSVSPDREQETQYF.

Details on this clonotype: A much larger clone is a single base away; this may be a read error. CDR3: CASSPSPAAPISYGQYF. The CDR3 DNA reads TGTGCCAGCAGTCCTAGCCCGGCGGCACCTATATCCTACGGGCAGTACTTC. The J gene is TRBJ2-7, the V gene TRBV2, with D perhaps TRBD2 (5 bases). Germline CDR1 SNHLY, CDR2 FYNNEI. The CDR3 extends over 17 amino acids.

This clonotype was detected a few times. A clone one base away is much larger, so this may be a read error. The gene calls are TRBV9 and TRBJ2-7; 12 bases are shared with TRBD1. Germline CDR1 is SGDLS and CDR2 is YYNGEE. The CDR3 extends over 15 amino acids. J lost 5 bases, V lost 4 bases, and 7 bases had no gene match. The CDR3 DNA is TGTGCCAGCAGCCCGAGGGACAGGGGGCGCAACGAGCAGTACTTC. Translated, it gives CASSPRDRGRNEQYF.